Below, 11 T cell receptor beta chains from the same sample are listed, as sequenced in a study of T cells in Graves' hyperthyroidism and ophthalmopathy. What was amplified from RNA transcripts were TCR beta CDR3 regions. The HTBI set primed first-round TCR CDR3 RT-PCR. From the multiplex PCR reads, TCRdb called clonotypes with MiXCR, one entry per CDR3 protein. Here the sample spans hundreds of thousands of distinct CDR3 sequences, around 15% being singletons. Sequencing input: blood. All receptors come from a woman under 40 with Graves' hyperthyroidism.

This clonotype was seen a handful of times. The chain couples TRBV4-2 to TRBJ1-2; D is undetermined. The V and J ends lost 1 base and 5 bases respectively, with 11 bases between them. CDR3 length: 14 amino acids. Germline V gene data show CDR1 as LGHNA and CDR2 as YNFKEQ. The CDR3 region is CASSQASTQYGYTF. CDR3 in DNA: TGTGCCAGCAGCCAAGCGAGTACCCAATATGGCTACACCTTC.

This clonotype was detected many times. This sequence joins TRBV7-3 and TRBJ2-1, with 8 bases that match TRBD2. The CDR3 is 15 residues long. CDR1 and CDR2 from the germline V gene are SGHTA and FQGTGA. V dropped 0 bases and J dropped 5; count of bases not matched to a gene: 3. The CDR3 spells CASSLTAGVNNEQFF. CDR3 DNA: TGTGCCAGCAGCTTAACAGCGGGAGTAAACAATGAGCAGTTCTTC.

This clonotype was detected ten times or more. A much larger clone is a single base away; this may be a read error. This chain joins TRBV10-3 and TRBJ2-1, with D tentatively TRBD1 or TRBD2 (5 bases each). With 5 bases removed from V and 9 bases from J, the gap between germline ends came to 8 bases. CDR3 length equals 11 residues. CDR1 and CDR2 from the germline V gene are ENHRY and SYGVKD. The CDR3 DNA follows: TGTGCCATCAGTTTTGGGGGTGAGCAGTTCTTC. This translates into CAISFGGEQFF.

To note about this clonotype: One base away lies a much larger clone, so this may be a sequencing read error. The rearrangement joins TRBV18 to TRBJ2-7; no clear D. The CDR3 is 13 residues long. Germline values: CDR1 KGHSH, CDR2 LQKENI. For the CDR3, the DNA is TGTGTCAGCTCACCAGATCTGACCTACGAGCAGTACTTC. Residues: CVSSPDLTYEQYF.

This clonotype was detected ten times or more. The chain joins TRBV7-9 to TRBJ2-1; 7 nucleotides agree with TRBD2. The CDR3 has 15 amino acids. The V gene's germline CDR1 is SEHNR and CDR2 FQNEAQ (reference sequence). With V trimmed by 5 bases and J by 5 bases, 9 bases remained unmatched. This CDR3 reads CASSLASGADNEQFF. In DNA form, the CDR3 reads TGTGCCAGCAGCCTGGCTAGCGGAGCCGACAATGAGCAGTTCTTC.

This clonotype was picked up many times. The chain couples TRBV2 to TRBJ2-1, with TRBD2 as a possible D gene (6 bases). Germline V gene lookup returns CDR1 SNHLY and CDR2 FYNNEI. Trimming pared 5 bases from V and 10 bases from J, leaving 15 bases between. This CDR3 has 13 amino acids. The CDR3 loop reads CASSIRLGQEQFF. Written as DNA, the CDR3 is TGTGCCAGCAGTATACGACTAGGTCAGGAGCAGTTCTTC.

The chain is built from TRBV24-1 and TRBJ2-1; D is undetermined. Trimming cost V 5 bases and J 0 bases, with 7 bases left between them. CDR1 is KGHDR and CDR2 is SFDVKD in the germline V gene. The CDR3 loop spans 14 amino acids. The CDR3: CATSGWSSYNEQFF. DNA for the CDR3: TGTGCCACCAGTGGATGGAGCTCCTACAATGAGCAGTTCTTC.

This clonotype has ten or more counts. The chain combines TRBV27 with TRBJ2-1; 12 positions agree with TRBD2. The V and J ends lost 6 bases and 8 bases, in that order; junction bases with no gene match: 14. The germline gives CDR1 MNHEY, CDR2 SMNVEV (reference sequence). This CDR3 comprises 17 residues. The chain's CDR3 is CASRPDSSGRAPHEQFF. The CDR3 DNA sequence: TGTGCCAGCAGACCCGATTCTAGCGGGAGGGCTCCCCATGAGCAGTTCTTC.

This clonotype showed up many times. CDR3 amino acids: CASSFPLASFYEQYF. DNA for the CDR3: TGTGCCAGCAGCTTTCCCCTTGCGAGTTTCTACGAGCAGTACTTC. The genes are TRBV7-9 and TRBJ2-7; D is unclear. The CDR3 loop spans 15 amino acids. Germline V lookup: CDR1 SEHNR, CDR2 FQNEAQ (reference sequence). V dropped 3 bases and J dropped 3 bases, with 15 bases sitting between them.

The CDR3 region is CASSPTSGADTQYF. CDR3 DNA: TGTGCCAGCTCACCGACTAGCGGGGCAGATACGCAGTATTTT. V gene TRBV18 combines with J gene TRBJ2-3; TRBD2 matches at 11 bases. The CDR3 has 14 amino acids. After removal of 3 bases from V and 4 bases from J, the junction contained 0 bases not matched to a gene. Per germline, CDR1 KGHSH and CDR2 LQKENI.

This clonotype was seen at least ten times. The rearrangement uses TRBV28 and TRBJ1-2, with unresolved D. The CDR3 is made up of 14 amino acids. V shed 6 bases and J shed 4 bases, with 15 bases lying between them. Germline CDR1 MDHEN, CDR2 SYDVKM. The CDR3 DNA is TGTGCCAGCAGCCTAGACCCAGCCCCCTATGGCTACACCTTC. Encoded protein: CASSLDPAPYGYTF.